This T cell receptor (beta chain) was observed in a study of blood T cell repertoires in COVID-19. Study at large: COVID-19 samples, acute and convalescent, were from the United States, Italy and Spain. T cells, B-cell-depleted T cells, or PBMCs provided the cDNA or gDNA that served as material.

Under the authors' procedure: Estimation of nucleated cell counts relied on the amplification of reference gene primers. The method was immunoSEQ multiplex PCR; TCRdb's version includes in-frame clones alone and lacks a portion of them. V and J calls and clone size are given by that table; D and trimming were obtained from the DNA. The sample has roughly 80,000 clones, around 80% seen once. V gave up 3 bases and J gave up 1 base, with 6 bases separating them. The CDR3 has 14 residues. Germline CDR1 and CDR2: LNHDA and SQIVND (reference sequence). Sequencing was carried out using peripheral blood. This TCR derives from a human donor in a cohort sampled during active COVID-19. V gene TRBV19 combines with J gene TRBJ2-2; D ambiguous. The CDR3 bases are TGTGCCAGTAGTATTGACTTGAACACCGGGGAGCTGTTTTTT. This gives the protein CASSIDLNTGELFF.